This T cell receptor beta chain was documented in a study of blood T cell repertoires in COVID-19. Looked up from germline, CDR1 is MNHEY and CDR2 is SVGEGT. Trimming pared 5 bases from V and 5 bases from J, leaving 11 bases between. CDR3 size: 13 residues. Sequenced by immunoSEQ multiplex PCR; TCRdb stores in-frame clones only, minus some. The sample includes 350,000 to 400,000 clones, 80% to 95% seen only once; the top ten take about 0.86%. Each participant's cohort was designated according to participant-reported clinical history. The receptor's source is a middle-aged woman who had been exposed to COVID-19. Sequenced material: PBMCs or T cells enriched from blood (not recorded which). The rearrangement uses TRBV6-2 or TRBV6-3 and TRBJ2-3; D gene ambiguous. CDR3 DNA: TGTGCCAGCAGTCTCGCCGGTAGAGATACGCAGTATTTT. Protein: CASSLAGRDTQYF.